The TCR beta chain described here comes from a study of cytomegalovirus exposure and HLA in healthy donors. Points from the study as a whole: Certain indistinguishable V segments, among them TRBV6-2 and TRBV6-3, were excluded.

V lost 1 base and J 3 bases, leaving 13 bases between the germline ends. The CDR3 contains 16 residues. From germline, CDR1 is SGHVS and CDR2 FNYEAQ. Turning to this clone: Its antigen is not known.

Vbeta (60) and Jbeta (13) primers were used in the PCR. Method: immunoSEQ multiplex PCR; TCRdb's copy keeps in-frame clones and lacks some. The profile shows 150,000 to 200,000 clones, approximately 84% of them singletons. The clonotype was recovered from a girl between 5 and 17 years old in good health and CMV-seropositive. The sequenced sample was PBMCs. The chain employs TRBV7-6 and TRBJ2-1; a possible D gene is TRBD2 (6 bases). The CDR3 loop is CASSLGTNQFYNEQFF. CDR3 in DNA: TGTGCCAGCAGCTTAGGGACTAACCAATTCTACAATGAGCAGTTCTTC. Looking up the rest from reference TRBV7-6 and TRBJ2-1 gives the full variable domain: GAGVSQSPRYKVTKRGQDVALRCDPISGHVSLYWYRQALGQGPEFLTYFNYEAQQDKSGLPNDRFSAERPEGSISTLTIQRTEQRDSAMYRCASSLGTNQFYNEQFFGPGTRLTVL.